The subject of this entry is one T cell receptor (beta chain). Its antigen remains unidentified. Pooled in the analysis were second doses at about 4 or about 12 weeks. Sequencing was performed with immunoSEQ multiplex PCR; in TCRdb, only in-frame clones are kept and a portion is missing. This sample has about 180,000 clones; 80% to 90% occur once, and the top ten carry roughly 11%. The data originate from a study of T cell responses to AZD1222 COVID-19 vaccine. The study's findings and limits: Reportedly, nearly half of unique spike TCRs recognized epitopes outside B.1.351/B.1.1.7 mutations.

The V end lost 8 bases, the J end lost 0 bases, and 11 bases lay between the germline ends. This CDR3 contains 12 residues. CDR1 is GTSNPN and CDR2 is SVGIG in the germline V gene (reference sequence). The sample in question was peripheral blood, obtained 28 days after the second AZD1222 dose. The chain is built from TRBV30 and TRBJ2-7; D might be TRBD1 (6 bases). This TCR came from an adult who received the AZD1222 COVID-19 vaccine. CDR3 DNA: TGTGCCGCCGAAGGGGGCTCCTACGAGCAGTACTTC. Its translation: CAAEGGSYEQYF.